Following are 10 T cell receptor beta chains from one sample sequenced in a study of a mutant IDH1 vaccine in newly diagnosed glioma. Antigen specificity for these receptors is unknown. Data came from immunoSEQ multiplex PCR; TCRdb stores just in-frame clones and leaves some out. The sample carries around 40,000 clones, approximately 80% recorded once. Time point: week 5, during vaccination. Vaccination used 300 ug of mutant IDH1 20-mer peptide per dose, with topical imiquimod. Sequences were derived from PBMCs, sampled from a glioma patient whose treatment included an IDH1 peptide vaccine. Receptors originate from a man in his forties or fifties with glioma.

This clone was recorded once. This rearrangement joins TRBV18 to TRBJ2-7; 8 positions match TRBD1. Germline assignment: CDR1 KGHSH and CDR2 LQKENI. The CDR3 has 15 amino acids. The V gene end was trimmed by 3 bases and the J gene end by 1 base; junction bases not matched to a gene: 5. The CDR3 bases are TGTGCCAGCTCACCCGGGACAGGTTTATCCTACGAGCAGTACTTC. The encoded protein is CASSPGTGLSYEQYF.

The rearrangement uses TRBV7-9 and TRBJ1-4; perhaps TRBD1 as D (6 bases). Germline assignment: CDR1 SEHNR and CDR2 FQNEAQ (reference sequence). Trimming pared 5 bases from V and 0 bases from J, leaving 16 bases between. The CDR3 runs 17 residues. CDR3 sequence (DNA): TGTGCCAGCAGCCCCGGAAAGGGGGGGGCAACTAATGAAAAACTGTTTTTT. Residues: CASSPGKGGATNEKLFF.

The sample holds a few counts of this clone. This chain joins TRBV11-2 and TRBJ2-5; D perhaps matches TRBD2 (7 bases). With 3 bases removed from V and 5 bases from J, the gap between germline ends came to 10 bases. The CDR3 length is 13 residues. Germline V lookup: CDR1 SGHAT, CDR2 FQNNGV. CDR3 nucleotide sequence: TGTGCCAGCAGCTTGGGGGGGCGGGAGACCCAGTACTTC. This gives the protein CASSLGGRETQYF.

The J gene is TRBJ1-2, the V gene TRBV11-2, with no clear D. The ends were cut back, 4 bases at V and 2 bases at J, with 17 bases in the middle. The CDR3 contains 16 residues. Germline assignment: CDR1 SGHAT and CDR2 FQNNGV. CDR3 bases: TGTGCCAGCAGCTCCCCCCGCCGGGAAGGAAACTATGGCTACACCTTC. It is translated as CASSSPRREGNYGYTF. The full variable domain, its missing parts supplied by reference TRBV11-2 and TRBJ1-2, is EAGVAQSPRYKIIEKRQSVAFWCNPISGHATLYWYQQILGQGPKLLIQFQNNGVVDDSQLPKDRFSAERLKGVDSTLKIQPAKLEDSAVYLCASSSPRREGNYGYTFGSGTRLTVV.

The genes are TRBV5-6 and TRBJ1-3; no definite D call. V shed 2 bases and J shed 0 bases, with 3 bases lying between them. The CDR3 totals 13 residues. Germline V lookup: CDR1 SGHDT, CDR2 YYEEEE. The CDR3 loop is CASSFNSGNTIYF. The CDR3 DNA follows: TGTGCCAGCAGCTTTAACTCTGGAAACACCATATATTTT.

The sample holds one count of this clone. The chain is built from TRBV30 and TRBJ2-7; 7 bases are a match to TRBD2. The trim removed 3 bases at V and 6 bases at J, leaving 5 bases unmatched. The CDR3 has 12 amino acids. Germline CDR1 GTSNPN, CDR2 SVGIG (reference sequence). The CDR3 reads CAWSRGVAEQYF. CDR3 nucleotides: TGTGCCTGGAGCCGGGGGGTTGCCGAGCAGTACTTC.

J is TRBJ1-1 and V is TRBV29-1, with a weak D call TRBD1 (6 bases). V dropped 5 bases and J dropped 1 base, with 20 bases sitting between them. Germline lookup yields CDR1 SQVTM and CDR2 ANQGSEA. This CDR3 is built from 16 residues. In nucleotides, the CDR3 is TGCAGCGTTCTAAATCGGGCAGGGGACCGGAACACTGAAGCTTTCTTT. It encodes CSVLNRAGDRNTEAFF.

The V call is TRBV6-4, the J call TRBJ2-3; perhaps TRBD2 as D (7 bases). Germline-derived CDR1 and CDR2 are MRHNA and SNTAGT. The V gene lost 0 bases and the J gene lost 1 base, with 8 bases spanning the gap. The CDR3 sequence is 15 residues long. The CDR3 sequence is CASSDSGGGTDTQYF. The CDR3 bases are TGTGCCAGCAGTGACTCAGGGGGGGGCACAGATACGCAGTATTTT.

This clone was observed a few times. The rearrangement uses TRBV18 and TRBJ2-2; TRBD2 agrees at 10 bases. V gave up 6 bases and J gave up 4 bases; unmatched junction bases: 8. The CDR3 is made up of 16 amino acids. Germline CDR1 is KGHSH and CDR2 is LQKENI. CDR3: CASSLASGSLTGELFF. As DNA, the CDR3 is TGTGCCAGCTCCCTGGCTAGCGGGAGCCTCACCGGGGAGCTGTTTTTT.

This chain connects TRBV19 to TRBJ1-1; possible D gene TRBD1, 5 bases. This CDR3 is built from 11 residues. Germline CDR1 reads LNHDA; CDR2 reads SQIVND (reference sequence). The CDR3 nucleotides read TGTGCAATGGGGCTGAACACTGAAGCTTTCTTT. Protein sequence: CAMGLNTEAFF.